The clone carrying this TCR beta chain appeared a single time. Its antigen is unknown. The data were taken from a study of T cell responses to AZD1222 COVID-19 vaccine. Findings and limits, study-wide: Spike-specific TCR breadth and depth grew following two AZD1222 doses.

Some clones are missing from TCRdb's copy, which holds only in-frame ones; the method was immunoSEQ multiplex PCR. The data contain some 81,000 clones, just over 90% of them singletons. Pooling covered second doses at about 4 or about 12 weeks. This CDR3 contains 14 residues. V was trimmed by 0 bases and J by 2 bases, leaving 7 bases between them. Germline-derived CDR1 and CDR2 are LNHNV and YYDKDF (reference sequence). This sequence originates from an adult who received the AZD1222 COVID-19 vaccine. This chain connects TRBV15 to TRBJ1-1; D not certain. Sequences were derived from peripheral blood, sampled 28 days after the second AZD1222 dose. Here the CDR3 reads CATSRDQRNTEAFF. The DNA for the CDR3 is TGTGCCACCAGCAGAGATCAGAGAAACACTGAAGCTTTCTTT. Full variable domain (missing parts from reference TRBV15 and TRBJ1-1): DAMVIQNPRYQVTQFGKPVTLSCSQTLNHNVMYWYQQKSSQAPKLLFHYYDKDFNNEADTPDNFQSRRPNTSFCFLDIRSPGLGDTAMYLCATSRDQRNTEAFFGQGTRLTVV.